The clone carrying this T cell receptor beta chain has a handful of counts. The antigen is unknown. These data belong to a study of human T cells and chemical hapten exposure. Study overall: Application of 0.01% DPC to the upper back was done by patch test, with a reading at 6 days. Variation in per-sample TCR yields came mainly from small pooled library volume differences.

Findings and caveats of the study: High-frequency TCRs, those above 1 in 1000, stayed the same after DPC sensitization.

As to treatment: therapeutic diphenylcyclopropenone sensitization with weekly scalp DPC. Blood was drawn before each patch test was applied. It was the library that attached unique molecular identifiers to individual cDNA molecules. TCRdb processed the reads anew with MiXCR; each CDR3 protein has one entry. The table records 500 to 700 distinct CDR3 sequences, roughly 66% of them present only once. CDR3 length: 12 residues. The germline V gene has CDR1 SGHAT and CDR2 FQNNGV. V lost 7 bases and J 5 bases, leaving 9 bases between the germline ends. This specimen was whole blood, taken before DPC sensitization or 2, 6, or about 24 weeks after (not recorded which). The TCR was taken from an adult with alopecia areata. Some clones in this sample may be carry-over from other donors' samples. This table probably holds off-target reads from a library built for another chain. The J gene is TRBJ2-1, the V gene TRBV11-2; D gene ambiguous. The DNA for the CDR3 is TGTGCCAGCACCCGACGGAACAATGAGCAGTTCTTC. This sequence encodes CASTRRNNEQFF.